This TCR beta chain originates from a study of Graves' ophthalmopathy and Graves' hyperthyroidism. Study-wide context: Specimen type is peripheral blood, obtained at initial diagnosis before any treatment. Study outcomes and limitations: With 70.59% sensitivity and roughly 72% specificity, the model predicted ophthalmopathy progression. The authors also found most expanded thyroid clonotypes above 0.001 frequency in blood.

Amplifying from RNA transcripts, the study obtained TCR beta CDR3 regions. HTBI-primed RT-PCR formed the first round, and a multiplex PCR formed the second. MiXCR, applied by TCRdb to the multiplex PCR reads, yields one record per CDR3 protein. The data show hundreds of thousands of distinct CDR3 sequences, with about a fifth seen just once and roughly 6.9% held by the top ten. Other autoimmune diseases, uncontrolled infections, pregnancy or lactation led to the exclusion of patients. Between the trimmed V and J ends, which lost 1 base and 5 bases, there was a span of 14 bases. The CDR3 spans 15 residues. This clonotype was observed at least ten times. Its antigen is not identified.

The sequence was obtained from a woman between 18 and 29 years old with stable Graves' hyperthyroidism. Some clones in this sample may be carry-over from other donors' samples. Sequencing was performed on peripheral blood. V and J are TRBV12-3 or TRBV12-4 and TRBJ1-2, with D tentatively TRBD1 (6 bases). CDR3 sequence (DNA): TGTGCCAGCAGTTTAGTGACAGGAGAGAGTTATGGCTACACCTTC. Translating gives CASSLVTGESYGYTF.